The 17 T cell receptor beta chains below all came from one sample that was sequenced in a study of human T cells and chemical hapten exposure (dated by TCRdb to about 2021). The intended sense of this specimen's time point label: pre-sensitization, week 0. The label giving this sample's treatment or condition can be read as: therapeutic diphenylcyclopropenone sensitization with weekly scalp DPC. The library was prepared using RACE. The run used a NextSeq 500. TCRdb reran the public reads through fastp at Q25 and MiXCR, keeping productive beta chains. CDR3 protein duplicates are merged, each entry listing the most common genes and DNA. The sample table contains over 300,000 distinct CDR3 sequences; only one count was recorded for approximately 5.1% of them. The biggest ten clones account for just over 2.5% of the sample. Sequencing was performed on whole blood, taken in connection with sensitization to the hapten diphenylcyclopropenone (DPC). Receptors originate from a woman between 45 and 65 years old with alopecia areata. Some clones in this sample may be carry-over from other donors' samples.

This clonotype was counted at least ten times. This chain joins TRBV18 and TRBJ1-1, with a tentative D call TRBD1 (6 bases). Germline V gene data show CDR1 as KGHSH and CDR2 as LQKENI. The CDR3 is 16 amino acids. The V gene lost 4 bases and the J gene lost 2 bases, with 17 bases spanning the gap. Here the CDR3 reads CASSLGGAGVNTEAFF. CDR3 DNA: TGTGCCAGCTCACTAGGGGGGGCCGGGGTCAACACTGAAGCTTTCTTT.

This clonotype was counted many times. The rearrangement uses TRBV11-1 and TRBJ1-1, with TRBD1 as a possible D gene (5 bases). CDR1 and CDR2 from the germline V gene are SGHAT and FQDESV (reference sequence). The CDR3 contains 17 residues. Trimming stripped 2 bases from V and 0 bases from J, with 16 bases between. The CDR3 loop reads CASSLSGRALMNTEAFF. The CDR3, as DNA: TGTGCCAGCAGCTTATCCGGCAGGGCCTTAATGAACACTGAAGCTTTCTTT.

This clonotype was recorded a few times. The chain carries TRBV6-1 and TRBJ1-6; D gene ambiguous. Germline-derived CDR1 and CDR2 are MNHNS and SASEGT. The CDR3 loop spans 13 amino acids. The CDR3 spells CATVSSYNSPLHF. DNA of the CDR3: TGTGCTACCGTCAGCTCCTATAATTCACCCCTCCACTTT.

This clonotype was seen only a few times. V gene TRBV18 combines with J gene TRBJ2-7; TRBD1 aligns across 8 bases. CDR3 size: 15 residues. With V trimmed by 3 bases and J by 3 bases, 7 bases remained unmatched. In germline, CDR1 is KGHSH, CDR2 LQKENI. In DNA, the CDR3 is TGTGCCAGCTCACCTCCTTGGACAGGGAGCTACGAGCAGTACTTC. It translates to CASSPPWTGSYEQYF.

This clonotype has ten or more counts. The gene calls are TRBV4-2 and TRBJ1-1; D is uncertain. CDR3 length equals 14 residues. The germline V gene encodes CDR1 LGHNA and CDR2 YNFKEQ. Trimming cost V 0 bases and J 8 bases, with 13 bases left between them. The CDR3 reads CASSQDEEKGEAFF. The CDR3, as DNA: TGTGCCAGCAGCCAAGATGAGGAGAAGGGCGAAGCTTTCTTT.

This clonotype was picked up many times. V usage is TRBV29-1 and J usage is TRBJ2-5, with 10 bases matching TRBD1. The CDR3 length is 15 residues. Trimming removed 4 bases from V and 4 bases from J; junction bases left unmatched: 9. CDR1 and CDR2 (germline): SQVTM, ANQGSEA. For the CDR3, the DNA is TGCAGCGTTGGGACAGGGGGATTGGAAGGAGAGACCCAGTACTTC. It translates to CSVGTGGLEGETQYF.

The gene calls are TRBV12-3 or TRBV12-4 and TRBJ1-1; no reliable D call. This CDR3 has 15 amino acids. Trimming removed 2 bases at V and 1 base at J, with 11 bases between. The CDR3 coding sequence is TGTGCCAGCAGTTTACAAGGGATAGGGAACACTGAAGCTTTCTTT. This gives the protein CASSLQGIGNTEAFF.

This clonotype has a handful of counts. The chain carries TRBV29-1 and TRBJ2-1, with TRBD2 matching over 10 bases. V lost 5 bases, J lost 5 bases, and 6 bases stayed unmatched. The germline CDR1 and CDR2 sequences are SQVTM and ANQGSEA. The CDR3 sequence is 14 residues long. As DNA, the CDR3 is TGCAGCGTTTCCGCTAGCGGGAGAGACAATGAGCAGTTCTTC. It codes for CSVSASGRDNEQFF.

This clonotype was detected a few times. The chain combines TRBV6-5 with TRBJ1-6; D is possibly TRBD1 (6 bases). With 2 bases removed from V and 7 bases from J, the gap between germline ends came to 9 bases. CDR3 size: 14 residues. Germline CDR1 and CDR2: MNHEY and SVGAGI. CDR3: CASSYTGQNSPLHF. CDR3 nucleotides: TGTGCCAGCAGTTACACAGGGCAGAATTCACCCCTCCACTTT.

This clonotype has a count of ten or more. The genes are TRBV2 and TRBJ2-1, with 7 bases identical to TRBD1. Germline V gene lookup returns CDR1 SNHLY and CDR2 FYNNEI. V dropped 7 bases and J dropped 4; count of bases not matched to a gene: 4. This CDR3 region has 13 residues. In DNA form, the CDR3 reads TGTGCCAGCACGGAACAGGGGTACAATGAGCAGTTCTTC. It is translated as CASTEQGYNEQFF. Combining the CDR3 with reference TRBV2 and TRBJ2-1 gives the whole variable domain EPEVTQTPSHQVTQMGQEVILRCVPISNHLYFYWYRQILGQKVEFLVSFYNNEISEKSEIFDDQFSVERPDGSNFTLKIRSTKLEDSAMYFCASTEQGYNEQFFGPGTRLTVL.

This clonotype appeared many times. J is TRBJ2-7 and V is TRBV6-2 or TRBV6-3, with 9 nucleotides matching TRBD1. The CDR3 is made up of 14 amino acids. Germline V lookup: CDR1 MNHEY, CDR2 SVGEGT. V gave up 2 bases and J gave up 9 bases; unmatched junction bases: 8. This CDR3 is CASSYGTGPVGQYF. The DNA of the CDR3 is TGTGCCAGCAGTTACGGGACAGGGCCCGTAGGGCAGTACTTC.

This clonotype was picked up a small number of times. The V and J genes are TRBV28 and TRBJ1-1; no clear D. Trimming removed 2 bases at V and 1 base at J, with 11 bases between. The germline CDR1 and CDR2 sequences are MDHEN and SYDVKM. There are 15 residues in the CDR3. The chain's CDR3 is CASSLVGPSNTEAFF. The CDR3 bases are TGTGCCAGCAGTTTAGTCGGCCCGTCGAACACTGAAGCTTTCTTT.

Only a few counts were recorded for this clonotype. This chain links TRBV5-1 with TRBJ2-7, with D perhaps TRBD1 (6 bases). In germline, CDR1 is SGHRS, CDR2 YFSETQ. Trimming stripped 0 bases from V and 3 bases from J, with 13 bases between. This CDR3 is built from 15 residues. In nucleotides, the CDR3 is TGCGCCAGCAGCTTGGCCCGGACAGTGGACTACGAGCAGTACTTC. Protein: CASSLARTVDYEQYF.

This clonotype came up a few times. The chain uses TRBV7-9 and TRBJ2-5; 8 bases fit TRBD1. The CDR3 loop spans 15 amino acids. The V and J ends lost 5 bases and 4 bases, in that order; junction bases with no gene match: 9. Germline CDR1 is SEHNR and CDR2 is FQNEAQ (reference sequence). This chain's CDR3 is CASSPGQGGRETQYF. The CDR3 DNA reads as TGTGCCAGCAGCCCAGGACAGGGAGGACGAGAGACCCAGTACTTC.

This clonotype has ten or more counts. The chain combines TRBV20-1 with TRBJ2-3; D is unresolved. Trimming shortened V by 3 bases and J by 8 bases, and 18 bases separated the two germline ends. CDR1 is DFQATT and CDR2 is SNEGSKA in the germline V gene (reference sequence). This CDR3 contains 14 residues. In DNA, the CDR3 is TGCAGTGCTAGGGACCGGGCCAAGCTTGCTACGCAGTATTTT. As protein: CSARDRAKLATQYF.

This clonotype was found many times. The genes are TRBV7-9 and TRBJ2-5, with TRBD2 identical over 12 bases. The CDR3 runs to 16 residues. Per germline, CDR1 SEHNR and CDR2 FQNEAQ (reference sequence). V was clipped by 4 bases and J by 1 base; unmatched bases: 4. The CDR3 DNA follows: TGTGCCAGCAGCTCCACTAGCGGGAGGCCCCAAGAGACCCAGTACTTC. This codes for CASSSTSGRPQETQYF.

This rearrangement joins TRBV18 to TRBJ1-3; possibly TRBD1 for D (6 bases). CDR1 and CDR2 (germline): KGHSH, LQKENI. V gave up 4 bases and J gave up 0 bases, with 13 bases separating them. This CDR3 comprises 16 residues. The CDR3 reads CASSLRQAISGNTIYF. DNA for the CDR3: TGTGCCAGCTCACTACGACAGGCCATCTCTGGAAACACCATATATTTT.